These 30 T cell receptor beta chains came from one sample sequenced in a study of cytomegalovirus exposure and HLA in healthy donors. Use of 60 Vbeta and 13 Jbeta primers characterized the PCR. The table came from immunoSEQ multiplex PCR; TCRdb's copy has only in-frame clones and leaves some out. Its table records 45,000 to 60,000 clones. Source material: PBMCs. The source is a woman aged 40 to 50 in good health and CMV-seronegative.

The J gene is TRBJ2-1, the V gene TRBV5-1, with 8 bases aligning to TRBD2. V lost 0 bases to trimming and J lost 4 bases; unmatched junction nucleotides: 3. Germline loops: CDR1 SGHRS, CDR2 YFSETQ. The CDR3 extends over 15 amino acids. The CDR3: CASSLDLAGYNEQFF. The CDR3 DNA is TGCGCCAGCAGCTTGGATTTAGCGGGGTACAATGAGCAGTTCTTC.

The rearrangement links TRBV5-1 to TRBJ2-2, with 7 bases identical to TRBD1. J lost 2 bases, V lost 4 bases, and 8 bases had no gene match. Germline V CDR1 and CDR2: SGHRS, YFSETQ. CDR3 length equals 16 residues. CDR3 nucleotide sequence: TGCGCCAGCAGCCTGACCGGGACAGTAAACACCGGGGAGCTGTTTTTT. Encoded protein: CASSLTGTVNTGELFF.

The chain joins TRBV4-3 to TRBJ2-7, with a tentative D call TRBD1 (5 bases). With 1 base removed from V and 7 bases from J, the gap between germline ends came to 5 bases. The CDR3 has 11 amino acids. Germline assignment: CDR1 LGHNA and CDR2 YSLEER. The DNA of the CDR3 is TGCGCCAGCAGCCAAGCAGGGGAGCAGTACTTC. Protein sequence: CASSQAGEQYF.

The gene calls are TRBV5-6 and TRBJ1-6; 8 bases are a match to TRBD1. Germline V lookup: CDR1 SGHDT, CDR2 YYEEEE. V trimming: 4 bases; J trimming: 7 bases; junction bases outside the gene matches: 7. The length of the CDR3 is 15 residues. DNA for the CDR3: TGTGCCAGCAGCCGGACAGGGCTTTTGAATTCACCCCTCCACTTT. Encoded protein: CASSRTGLLNSPLHF.

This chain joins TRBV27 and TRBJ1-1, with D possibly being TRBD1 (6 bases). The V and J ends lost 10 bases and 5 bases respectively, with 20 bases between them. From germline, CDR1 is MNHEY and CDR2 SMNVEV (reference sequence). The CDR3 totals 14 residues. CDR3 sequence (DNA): TGTGCCACCATAGACCGGGGGGCGAGGACTGAAGCTTTCTTT. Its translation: CATIDRGARTEAFF.

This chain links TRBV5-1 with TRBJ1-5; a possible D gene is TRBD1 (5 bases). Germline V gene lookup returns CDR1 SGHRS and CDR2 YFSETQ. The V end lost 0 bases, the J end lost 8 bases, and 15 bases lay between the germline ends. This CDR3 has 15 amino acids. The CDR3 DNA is TGCGCCAGCAGCTTGGAAGGGGCCCCAATGGAGCCCCAGCATTTT. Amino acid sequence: CASSLEGAPMEPQHF. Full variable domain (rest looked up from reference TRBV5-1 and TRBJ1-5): KAGVTQTPRYLIKTRGQQVTLSCSPISGHRSVSWYQQTPGQGLQFLFEYFSETQRNKGNFPGRFSGRQFSNSRSEMNVSTLELGDSALYLCASSLEGAPMEPQHFGDGTRLSIL.

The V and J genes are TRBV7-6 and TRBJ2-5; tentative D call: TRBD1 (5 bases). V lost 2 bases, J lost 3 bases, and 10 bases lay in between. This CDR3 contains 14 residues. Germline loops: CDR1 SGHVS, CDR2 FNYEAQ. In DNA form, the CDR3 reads TGTGCCAGCAGCTTAAGTCGCAGGGAAGAGACCCAGTACTTC. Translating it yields CASSLSRREETQYF.

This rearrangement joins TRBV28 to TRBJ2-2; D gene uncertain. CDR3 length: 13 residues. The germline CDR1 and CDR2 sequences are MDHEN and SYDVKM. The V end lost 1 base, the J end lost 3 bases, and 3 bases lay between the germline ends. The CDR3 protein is CASSLLYTGELFF. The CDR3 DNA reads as TGTGCCAGCAGTTTATTATACACCGGGGAGCTGTTTTTT.

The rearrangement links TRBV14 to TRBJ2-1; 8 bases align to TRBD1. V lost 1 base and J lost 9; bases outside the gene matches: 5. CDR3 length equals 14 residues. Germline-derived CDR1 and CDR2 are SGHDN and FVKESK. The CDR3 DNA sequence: TGTGCCAGCAGCCAAGCGACAGGGGTGAGTGAGCAGTTCTTC. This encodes CASSQATGVSEQFF.

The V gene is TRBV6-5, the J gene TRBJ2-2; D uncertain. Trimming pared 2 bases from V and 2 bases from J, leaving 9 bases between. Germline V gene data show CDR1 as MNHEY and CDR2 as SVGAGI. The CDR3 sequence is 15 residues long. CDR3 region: CASSYDNTNTGELFF. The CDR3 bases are TGTGCCAGCAGTTACGACAATACTAACACCGGGGAGCTGTTTTTT.

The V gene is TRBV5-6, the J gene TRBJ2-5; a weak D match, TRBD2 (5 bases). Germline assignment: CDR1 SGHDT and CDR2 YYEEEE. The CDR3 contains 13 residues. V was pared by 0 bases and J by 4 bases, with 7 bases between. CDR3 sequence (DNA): TGTGCCAGCAGCTTGGCAGGAGGAGAGACCCAGTACTTC. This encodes CASSLAGGETQYF.

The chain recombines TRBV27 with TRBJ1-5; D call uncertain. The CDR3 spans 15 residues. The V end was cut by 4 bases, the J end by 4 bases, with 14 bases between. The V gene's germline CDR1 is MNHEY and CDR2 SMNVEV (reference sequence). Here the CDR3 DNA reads TGTGCCAGCAGTTCATTCTTGGGCAGTAATCAGCCCCAGCATTTT. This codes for CASSSFLGSNQPQHF.

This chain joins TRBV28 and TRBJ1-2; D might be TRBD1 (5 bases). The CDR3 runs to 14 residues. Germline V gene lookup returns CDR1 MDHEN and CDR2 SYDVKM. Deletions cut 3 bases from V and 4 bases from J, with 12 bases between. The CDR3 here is CASSFGDRTYGYTF. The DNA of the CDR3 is TGTGCCAGCAGTTTTGGCGACAGAACCTATGGCTACACCTTC.

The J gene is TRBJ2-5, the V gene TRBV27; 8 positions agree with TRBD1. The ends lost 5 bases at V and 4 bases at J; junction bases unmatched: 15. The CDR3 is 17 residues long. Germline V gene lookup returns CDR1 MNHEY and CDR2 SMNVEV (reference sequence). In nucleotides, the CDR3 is TGTGCCAGCAGTCCCCCTTCAGGGGGCCCCATAGGAGAGACCCAGTACTTC. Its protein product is CASSPPSGGPIGETQYF.

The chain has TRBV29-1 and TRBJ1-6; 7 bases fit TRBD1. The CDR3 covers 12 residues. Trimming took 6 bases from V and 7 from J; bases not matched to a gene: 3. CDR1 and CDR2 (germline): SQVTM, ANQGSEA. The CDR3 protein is CSVGTANSPLHF. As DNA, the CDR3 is TGCAGCGTAGGGACAGCAAATTCACCCCTCCACTTT.

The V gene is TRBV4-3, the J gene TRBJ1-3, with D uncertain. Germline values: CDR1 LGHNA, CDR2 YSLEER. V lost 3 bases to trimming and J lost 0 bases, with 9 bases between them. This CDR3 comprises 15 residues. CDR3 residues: CASSQRASSGNTIYF. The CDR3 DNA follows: TGCGCCAGCAGCCAGAGGGCCTCCTCTGGAAACACCATATATTTT.

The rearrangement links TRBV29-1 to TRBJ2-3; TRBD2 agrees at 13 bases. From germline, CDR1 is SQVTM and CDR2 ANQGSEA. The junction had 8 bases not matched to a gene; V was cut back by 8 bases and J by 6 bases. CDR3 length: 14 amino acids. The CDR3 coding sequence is TGCAGCCATACTAGCGGGGGGGCCACTGATACGCAGTATTTT. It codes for CSHTSGGATDTQYF.

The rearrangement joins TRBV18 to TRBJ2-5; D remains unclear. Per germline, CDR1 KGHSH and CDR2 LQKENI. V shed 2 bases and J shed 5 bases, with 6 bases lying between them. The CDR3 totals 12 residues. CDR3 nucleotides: TGTGCCAGCTCACCATCTACGGAGACCCAGTACTTC. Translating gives CASSPSTETQYF.

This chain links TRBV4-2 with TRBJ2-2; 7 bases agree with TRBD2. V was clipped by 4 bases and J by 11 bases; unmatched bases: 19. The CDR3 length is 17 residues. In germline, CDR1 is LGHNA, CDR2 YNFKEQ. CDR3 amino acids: CASSPRVAGGGLGELFF. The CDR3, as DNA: TGTGCCAGCAGCCCCCGAGTGGCTGGGGGGGGTTTAGGAGAGCTGTTTTTT.

CDR3 sequence reads: CATSRDRVNTEAFF. As DNA, the CDR3 is TGTGCCACCAGCAGAGATCGGGTGAACACTGAAGCTTTCTTT. This rearrangement joins TRBV15 to TRBJ1-1; D remains ambiguous. Trimming removed 0 bases from V and 0 bases from J, with 5 bases in between. CDR1 and CDR2 from the germline V gene are LNHNV and YYDKDF (reference sequence). The CDR3 has 14 amino acids.

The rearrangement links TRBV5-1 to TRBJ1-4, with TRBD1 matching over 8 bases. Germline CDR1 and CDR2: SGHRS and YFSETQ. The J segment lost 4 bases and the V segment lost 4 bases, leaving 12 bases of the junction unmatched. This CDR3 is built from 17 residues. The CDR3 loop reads CASSPGQGDRGNEKLFF. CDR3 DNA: TGCGCCAGCAGCCCCGGACAGGGCGATCGTGGTAATGAAAAACTGTTTTTT. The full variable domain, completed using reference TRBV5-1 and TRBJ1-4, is KAGVTQTPRYLIKTRGQQVTLSCSPISGHRSVSWYQQTPGQGLQFLFEYFSETQRNKGNFPGRFSGRQFSNSRSEMNVSTLELGDSALYLCASSPGQGDRGNEKLFFGSGTQLSVL.

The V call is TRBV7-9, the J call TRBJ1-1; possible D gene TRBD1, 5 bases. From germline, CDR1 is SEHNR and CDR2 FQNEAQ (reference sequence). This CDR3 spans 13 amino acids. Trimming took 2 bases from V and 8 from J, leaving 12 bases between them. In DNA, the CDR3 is TGTGCCAGCAGCTTAACACCCTCAGGGGAAGCTTTCTTT. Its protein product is CASSLTPSGEAFF.

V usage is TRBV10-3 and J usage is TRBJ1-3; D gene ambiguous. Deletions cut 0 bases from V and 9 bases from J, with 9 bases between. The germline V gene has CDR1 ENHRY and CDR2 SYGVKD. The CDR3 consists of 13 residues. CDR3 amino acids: CAISESVGGTIYF. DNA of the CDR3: TGTGCCATCAGTGAGTCGGTGGGAGGCACCATATATTTT.

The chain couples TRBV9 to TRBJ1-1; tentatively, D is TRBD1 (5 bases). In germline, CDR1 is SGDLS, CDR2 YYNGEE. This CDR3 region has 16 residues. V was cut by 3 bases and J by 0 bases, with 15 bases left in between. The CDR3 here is CASSGPRQGMNTEAFF. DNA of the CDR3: TGTGCCAGCAGCGGACCCCGCCAGGGAATGAACACTGAAGCTTTCTTT.

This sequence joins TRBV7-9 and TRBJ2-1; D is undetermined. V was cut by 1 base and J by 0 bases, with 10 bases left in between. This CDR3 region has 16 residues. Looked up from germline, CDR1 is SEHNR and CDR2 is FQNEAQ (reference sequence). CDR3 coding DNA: TGTGCCAGCAGCTTAGGGCTCTCAAACTCCTACAATGAGCAGTTCTTC. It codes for CASSLGLSNSYNEQFF.

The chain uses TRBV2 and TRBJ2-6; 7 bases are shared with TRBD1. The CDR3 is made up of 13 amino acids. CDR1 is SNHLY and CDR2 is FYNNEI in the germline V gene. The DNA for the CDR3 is TGTGTCCCGAGGGGGCCTGGGGCCAACGTCCTGACTTTC. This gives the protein CVPRGPGANVLTF.

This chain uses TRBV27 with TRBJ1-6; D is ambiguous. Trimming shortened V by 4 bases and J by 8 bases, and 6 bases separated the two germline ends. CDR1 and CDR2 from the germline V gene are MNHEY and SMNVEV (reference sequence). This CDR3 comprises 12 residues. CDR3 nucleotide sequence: TGTGCCAGCAGTTGGAGGGATTCACCCCTCCACTTT. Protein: CASSWRDSPLHF.

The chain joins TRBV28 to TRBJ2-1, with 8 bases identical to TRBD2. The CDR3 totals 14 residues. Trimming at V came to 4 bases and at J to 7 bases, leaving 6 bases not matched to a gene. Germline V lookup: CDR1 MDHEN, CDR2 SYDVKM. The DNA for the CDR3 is TGTGCCAGCAGTTCCCGGGAGGGCCCAAATGAGCAGTTCTTC. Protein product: CASSSREGPNEQFF. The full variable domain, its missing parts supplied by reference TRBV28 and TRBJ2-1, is DVKVTQSSRYLVKRTGEKVFLECVQDMDHENMFWYRQDPGLGLRLIYFSYDVKMKEKGDIPEGYSVSREKKERFSLILESASTNQTSMYLCASSSREGPNEQFFGPGTRLTVL.

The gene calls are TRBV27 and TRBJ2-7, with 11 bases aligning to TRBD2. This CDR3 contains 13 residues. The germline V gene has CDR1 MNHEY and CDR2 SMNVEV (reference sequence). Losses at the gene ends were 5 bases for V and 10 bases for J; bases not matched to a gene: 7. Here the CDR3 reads CASSITSGSSQYF. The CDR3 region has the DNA TGTGCCAGCAGTATCACTAGCGGGAGCTCCCAGTACTTC.

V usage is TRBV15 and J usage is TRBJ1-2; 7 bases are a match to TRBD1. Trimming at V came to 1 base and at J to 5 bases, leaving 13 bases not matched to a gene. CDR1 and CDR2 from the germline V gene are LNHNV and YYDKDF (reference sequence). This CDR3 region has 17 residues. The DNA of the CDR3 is TGTGCCACCAGCAGAGGGATTGACAGGGCCGGGCGATATGGCTACACCTTC. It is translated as CATSRGIDRAGRYGYTF.